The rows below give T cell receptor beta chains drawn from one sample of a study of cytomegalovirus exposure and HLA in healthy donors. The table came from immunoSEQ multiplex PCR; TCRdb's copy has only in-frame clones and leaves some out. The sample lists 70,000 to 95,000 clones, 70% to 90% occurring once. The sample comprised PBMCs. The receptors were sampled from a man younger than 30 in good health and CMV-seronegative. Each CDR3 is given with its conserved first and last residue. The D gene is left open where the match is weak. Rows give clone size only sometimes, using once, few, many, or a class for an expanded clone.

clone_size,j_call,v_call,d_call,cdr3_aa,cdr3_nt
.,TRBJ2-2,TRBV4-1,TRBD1,CASSPRDRGYTGELFF,TGCGCCAGCAGCCCCCGGGACAGGGGCTACACCGGGGAGCTGTTTTTT
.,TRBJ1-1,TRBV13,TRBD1,CASSDTGTGGWTEAFF,TGTGCCAGCAGCGACACAGGGACAGGTGGGTGGACTGAAGCTTTCTTT
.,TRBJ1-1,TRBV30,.,CAWSFSAGGEAFF,TGTGCCTGGAGTTTTAGCGCGGGTGGTGAAGCTTTCTTT
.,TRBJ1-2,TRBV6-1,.,CASTKGGAGGYTF,TGTGCCAGCACCAAGGGGGGGGCCGGGGGCTACACCTTC
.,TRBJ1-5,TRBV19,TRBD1,CASSTPTGHQPQHF,TGTGCCAGTAGTACCCCGACAGGGCATCAGCCCCAGCATTTT
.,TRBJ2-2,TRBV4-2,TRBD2,CASSQVSGGSDGELFF,TGTGCCAGCAGCCAAGTAAGCGGGGGGTCTGACGGGGAGCTGTTTTTT
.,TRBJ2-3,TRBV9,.,CASSVVGGHTDTQYF,TGTGCCAGCAGCGTAGTGGGGGGGCACACAGATACGCAGTATTTT
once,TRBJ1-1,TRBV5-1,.,CASSSTGETEAFF,TGCGCCAGCAGCTCTACAGGAGAGACTGAAGCTTTCTTT
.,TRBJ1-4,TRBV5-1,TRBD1,CASSQGEREKLFF,TGCGCCAGCAGCCAGGGGGAACGGGAAAAACTGTTTTTT
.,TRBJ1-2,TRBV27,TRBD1,CASSLTGNYGYTF,TGTGCCAGCAGCTTGACAGGGAACTATGGCTACACCTTC
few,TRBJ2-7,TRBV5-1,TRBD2,CASSTLAGGPGEQYF,TGCGCCAGCAGCACACTAGCGGGGGGGCCGGGCGAGCAGTACTTC
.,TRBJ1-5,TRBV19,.,CASSMGQNSNQPQHF,TGTGCCAGTAGTATGGGCCAGAATAGCAATCAGCCCCAGCATTTT
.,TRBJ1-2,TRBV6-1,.,CASSSHRGAVNGYTF,TGTGCCAGCAGTTCTCACCGGGGTGCGGTAAATGGCTACACCTTC
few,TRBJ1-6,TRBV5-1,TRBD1,CASSPDRGDSPLHF,TGCGCCAGCAGTCCTGACAGGGGAGATTCACCCCTCCACTTT
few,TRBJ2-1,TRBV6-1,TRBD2,CASSVTSGGANEQFF,TGTGCCAGCAGCGTGACTAGCGGGGGGGCCAATGAGCAGTTCTTC
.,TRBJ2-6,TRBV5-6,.,CASSKRAQGPTGANVLTF,TGTGCCAGCAGCAAAAGGGCGCAGGGGCCGACTGGGGCCAACGTCCTGACTTTC
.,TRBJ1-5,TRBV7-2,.,CASSLGQGSGNQPQHF,TGTGCCAGCAGCTTAGGGCAGGGGTCGGGCAATCAGCCCCAGCATTTT
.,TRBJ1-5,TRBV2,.,CASSASISNQPQHF,TGTGCCAGCAGTGCAAGCATTAGCAATCAGCCCCAGCATTTT
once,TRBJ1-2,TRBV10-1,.,CASSESRGGIYGYTF,TGCGCCAGCAGTGAGTCGCGGGGGGGAATCTATGGCTACACCTTC
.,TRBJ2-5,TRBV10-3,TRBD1,CATRDSQETQYF,TGTGCCACCAGGGACAGCCAAGAGACCCAGTACTTC
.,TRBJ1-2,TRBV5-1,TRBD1,CASSSGQGEAIGYTF,TGCGCCAGCAGCTCCGGACAGGGGGAAGCTATTGGCTACACCTTC
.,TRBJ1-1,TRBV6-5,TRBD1,CASGQGLNTEAFF,TGTGCCAGCGGACAGGGTTTGAACACTGAAGCTTTCTTT
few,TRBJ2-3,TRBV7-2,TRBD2,CASSPSGAHDTQYF,TGTGCCAGCAGCCCTAGCGGGGCCCACGATACGCAGTATTTT
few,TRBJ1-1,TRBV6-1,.,CASSEAQVGGEAFF,TGTGCCAGCAGTGAAGCGCAGGTCGGGGGGGAAGCTTTCTTT